This TCR beta chain was profiled in a study of T-cell memory formation after mild COVID-19. About the research overall: TCR clusters were mostly donor specific.

5'RACE, which relied on constant-segment primers, yielded TCR alpha and TCR beta cDNA libraries carrying sample barcodes and UMIs. TCRdb called the 5' RACE reads again in MiXCR, with one record for every CDR3 protein. This table holds about 470,000 distinct CDR3 sequences, about 20% found once. General study results and limits: Second-wave clones that peaked on day 37 lacked confirmed SARS-CoV-2 specificity. Pre-infection memory contained some responding clones, which suggested that cross-reactive memory had joined.

About this clonotype: Its antigen is still unknown. The junction does not match germline at one end; this may be a read error.

The V gene's germline CDR1 is SGHKS and CDR2 YYEKEE (reference sequence). The length of the CDR3 is 11 residues. The sequence was obtained from an adult woman who had mild COVID-19 (a few samples of this study predate the infection). Cell type and time point are not known. The sequencing input was PBMCs or a T cell subset sorted from them (not recorded which). The chain is built from TRBV5-5 and TRBJ2-7, with a possible D match to TRBD1 (5 bases). This CDR3 reads CASSSTAGMGF. The CDR3 DNA sequence: TGTGCCAGCAGTTCCACGGCAGGGATGGGATTC.